This T cell receptor (beta chain) stems from a study of blood T cell repertoires in COVID-19. The V end was cut by 1 base, the J end by 8 bases, with 11 bases between. In germline, CDR1 is KGHSH, CDR2 LQKENI. The CDR3 runs 13 residues. Repertoires were generated with immunoSEQ multiplex PCR, while TCRdb's copy carries only in-frame clones and drops some. The sample lists about 80,000 clones, roughly 80% occurring once. The receptor's source is an elderly woman with acute or convalescent COVID-19. Sequencing was carried out using peripheral blood. The chain employs TRBV18 and TRBJ1-2; D is unresolved. CDR3 loop: CASSPRDTAGYTF. The CDR3 DNA sequence: TGTGCCAGCTCACCACGTGACACAGCAGGCTACACCTTC.